This passage covers 29 T cell receptor beta chains from one sample sequenced in a study of T cell responses to AZD1222 COVID-19 vaccine. Here immunoSEQ multiplex PCR was the method, and the copy in TCRdb shows in-frame clones only, minus some. The repertoire holds roughly 120,000 clones, with approximately 83% as singletons. This sample comprised peripheral blood, obtained on day 0 of MenACWY control vaccination. These receptors originate from an adult in good health.

The chain uses TRBV30 and TRBJ1-1; D may be TRBD1 (5 bases). Germline assignment: CDR1 GTSNPN and CDR2 SVGIG (reference sequence). This CDR3 region has 14 residues. V lost 3 bases and J 0 bases, leaving 11 bases between the germline ends. CDR3 protein: CAWRGGGLNTEAFF. As DNA, the CDR3 is TGTGCCTGGAGGGGGGGAGGGTTGAACACTGAAGCTTTCTTT. Drawing the rest from reference TRBV30 and TRBJ1-1, the complete variable domain is SQTIHQWPATLVQPVGSPLSLECTVEGTSNPNLYWYRQAAGRGLQLLFYSVGIGQISSEVPQNLSASRPQDRQFILSSKKLLLSDSGFYLCAWRGGGLNTEAFFGQGTRLTVV.

The chain employs TRBV4-1 and TRBJ1-5, with 7 bases fitting TRBD1. The germline gives CDR1 MGHRA, CDR2 YSYEKL. The CDR3 loop spans 16 amino acids. Trimming removed 4 bases from V and 2 bases from J; junction bases left unmatched: 8. CDR3 protein: CASSRIQGTGNQPQHF. CDR3 nucleotides: TGCGCCAGCAGCCGCATACAGGGGACGGGCAATCAGCCCCAGCATTTT.

The rearrangement joins TRBV5-1 to TRBJ1-6; no reliable D call. The CDR3 totals 14 residues. CDR1 is SGHRS, CDR2 YFSETQ, per germline. V was cut by 0 bases and J by 10 bases, with 11 bases left in between. In nucleotides, the CDR3 is TGCGCCAGCAGCTTGGAGGGTAGCGGGTCACCCCTCCACTTT. This encodes CASSLEGSGSPLHF.

V and J are TRBV3-1 (or the pseudogene TRBV3-2) and TRBJ1-1; 7 nucleotides agree with TRBD1. Germline trimming cut 3 bases from V and 8 bases from J; bases unmatched to any gene: 3. CDR1 and CDR2 (germline): LGHDT, YNNKEL (reference sequence). The CDR3 has 12 amino acids. The CDR3 nucleotides are TGTGCCAGCAGCCATCCAGGGGGAGAAGCTTTCTTT. It yields the protein CASSHPGGEAFF.

The chain combines TRBV9 with TRBJ2-1, with TRBD2 matching 9 bases. V was pared by 5 bases and J by 9 bases, with 21 bases of the junction left unmatched. The germline gives CDR1 SGDLS, CDR2 YYNGEE. This CDR3 has 18 amino acids. The CDR3 DNA follows: TGTGCCAGCAGTGGAGGCGGACTAGCGCCAAAAAAGGGGGGTGAGCAGTTCTTC. Translating gives CASSGGGLAPKKGGEQFF.

The chain joins TRBV7-9 to TRBJ1-5; TRBD1 might be the D (5 bases). The CDR3 covers 19 residues. Germline assignment: CDR1 SEHNR and CDR2 FQNEAQ (reference sequence). The V end lost 1 base, the J end lost 1 base, and 20 bases lay between the germline ends. As DNA, the CDR3 is TGTGCCAGCAGCTTAGGATTCGGGCAGGGTCAAACGAGCAATCAGCCCCAGCATTTT. It specifies CASSLGFGQGQTSNQPQHF.

The V gene is TRBV19, the J gene TRBJ1-5; the match to TRBD1 covers 9 bases. The CDR3 is 15 residues long. In germline, CDR1 is LNHDA, CDR2 SQIVND (reference sequence). The trim removed 3 bases at V and 3 bases at J, leaving 3 bases unmatched. The CDR3, as DNA: TGTGCCAGTAGTATGGACAGGGGTTCCAATCAGCCCCAGCATTTT. It translates to CASSMDRGSNQPQHF.

Only a few counts were recorded for this clone. The V gene is TRBV5-5, the J gene TRBJ1-3; D may be TRBD1 (6 bases). CDR1 SGHKS and CDR2 YYEKEE come from the germline V gene (reference sequence). The CDR3 has 17 amino acids. Trimming shortened V by 2 bases and J by 0 bases, and 15 bases separated the two germline ends. CDR3 DNA sequence: TGTGCCAGCAGCTTTTTGCCAGGGACAAGCTCTGGAAACACCATATATTTT. Amino acid sequence: CASSFLPGTSSGNTIYF.

DNA for the CDR3: TGTGCCAGCATCTCTGATGGAGTCTCCTACGAGCAGTACTTC. Amino acid sequence: CASISDGVSYEQYF. This chain connects TRBV28 to TRBJ2-7; the D is unclear. Germline CDR1 reads MDHEN; CDR2 reads SYDVKM. This CDR3 is 14 amino acids long. The V end was cut by 7 bases, the J end by 0 bases, with 13 bases between. The full variable domain, with the rest looked up from reference TRBV28 and TRBJ2-7, is DVKVTQSSRYLVKRTGEKVFLECVQDMDHENMFWYRQDPGLGLRLIYFSYDVKMKEKGDIPEGYSVSREKKERFSLILESASTNQTSMYLCASISDGVSYEQYFGPGTRLTVT.

This chain uses TRBV4-1 with TRBJ1-1, with D possibly TRBD1 on 5 matching bases. CDR3 length: 14 residues. Trimming stripped 3 bases from V and 1 base from J, with 9 bases between. Germline lookup yields CDR1 MGHRA and CDR2 YSYEKL. CDR3 amino acids: CASSHHTGNTEAFF. CDR3 sequence (DNA): TGCGCCAGCAGCCACCACACAGGGAACACTGAAGCTTTCTTT.

The chain carries TRBV19 and TRBJ1-1, with unresolved D. Trimming took 4 bases from V and 8 from J, leaving 8 bases between them. The CDR3 runs 11 residues. Per germline, CDR1 LNHDA and CDR2 SQIVND (reference sequence). The CDR3 coding sequence is TGTGCCAGTAGTACGGCTTACGAAGCTTTCTTT. It specifies CASSTAYEAFF.

As to this clone: Mismatch with germline at one junction end may stem from a read error. The rearrangement links TRBV18 to TRBJ2-5; the D gene is possibly TRBD1 (6 bases). This CDR3 region has 13 residues. Germline V gene lookup returns CDR1 KGHSH and CDR2 LQKENI. The CDR3 sequence is CASSRGPQGTQYF. The CDR3, as DNA: TGTGCCAGCTCACGGGGGCCACAAGGGACCCAGTACTTC.

The DNA for the CDR3 is TGTGCCAGCAGCTTGGGGAGAAGGGGCACTGAAGCTTTCTTT. This codes for CASSLGRRGTEAFF. The V and J genes are TRBV5-8 and TRBJ1-1, with TRBD1 as a possible D gene (5 bases). This CDR3 spans 14 amino acids. CDR1 and CDR2 from the germline V gene are SGHTS and YDEGEE. V lost 0 bases and J lost 4, with 10 bases in between. The full variable domain, its missing parts supplied by reference TRBV5-8 and TRBJ1-1, is EAGVTQSPTHLIKTRGQQATLRCSPISGHTSVYWYQQALGLGLQFLLWYDEGEERNRGNFPPRFSGRQFPNYSSELNVNALELEDSALYLCASSLGRRGTEAFFGQGTRLTVV.

This chain joins TRBV6-5 and TRBJ1-3; TRBD1 agrees at 9 bases. The CDR3 loop spans 16 amino acids. The V gene's germline CDR1 is MNHEY and CDR2 SVGAGI. The ends lost 1 base at V and 5 bases at J; junction bases unmatched: 6. The CDR3 sequence: CASSYYTGGNRNTIYF. The DNA of the CDR3 is TGTGCCAGCAGTTACTACACAGGGGGCAACCGAAACACCATATATTTT.

The chain combines TRBV7-8 with TRBJ1-1; a weak D match, TRBD1 (6 bases). V lost 4 bases and J lost 0, with 15 bases in between. Germline CDR1 and CDR2: SGHVS and FQNEAQ. CDR3 length: 16 amino acids. As DNA, the CDR3 is TGTGCCAGCAGCTCTAGGACAGCCAACTTGAACACTGAAGCTTTCTTT. It yields the protein CASSSRTANLNTEAFF.

The chain combines TRBV18 with TRBJ1-5, with TRBD1 identical over 10 bases. Germline trimming cut 2 bases from V and 5 bases from J; bases unmatched to any gene: 9. Germline CDR1 and CDR2: KGHSH and LQKENI. The CDR3 sequence is 17 residues long. The CDR3 is CASSPAGRDRGYQPQHF. CDR3 coding DNA: TGTGCCAGCTCACCAGCCGGCCGGGACAGGGGATATCAGCCCCAGCATTTT.

The V and J genes are TRBV28 and TRBJ1-2; D gene unclear. V was pared by 6 bases and J by 5 bases, with 16 bases between. The V gene's germline CDR1 is MDHEN and CDR2 SYDVKM. The CDR3 contains 14 residues. CDR3 residues: CASSSSTLYYGYTF. The CDR3 nucleotides are TGTGCCAGCAGCTCTTCGACCCTATATTATGGCTACACCTTC.

This rearrangement joins TRBV9 to TRBJ2-2, with 10 bases fitting TRBD1. The CDR3 runs 14 residues. V shed 7 bases and J 8 bases; nucleotides not matched to a gene: 8. Germline CDR1 and CDR2: SGDLS and YYNGEE. CDR3 residues: CASRGGQGGGELFF. CDR3 sequence (DNA): TGTGCCAGCCGCGGAGGACAGGGGGGAGGGGAGCTGTTTTTT.

This rearrangement joins TRBV6-2 or TRBV6-3 to TRBJ2-3; 8 positions match TRBD2. The J segment lost 4 bases and the V segment lost 1 base, leaving 10 bases of the junction unmatched. Germline lookup yields CDR1 MNHEY and CDR2 SVGEGT. CDR3 length: 17 amino acids. The CDR3 spells CASSYFRGGLSSDTQYF. In DNA, the CDR3 is TGTGCCAGCAGTTACTTTCGGGGGGGGCTTTCCTCAGATACGCAGTATTTT.

This chain uses TRBV5-8 with TRBJ1-2; 8 positions agree with TRBD1. The J segment lost 4 bases and the V segment lost 0 bases, leaving 2 bases of the junction unmatched. Germline CDR1 is SGHTS and CDR2 is YDEGEE. The CDR3 sequence is 14 residues long. The CDR3 coding sequence is TGTGCCAGCAGCTTGGTTACAGGGGGCTATGGCTACACCTTC. Translation: CASSLVTGGYGYTF.

This clone was detected only once. The genes are TRBV6-5 and TRBJ2-1; the D is unclear. Per germline, CDR1 MNHEY and CDR2 SVGAGI. CDR3 size: 15 residues. V gave up 7 bases and J gave up 4 bases, with 17 bases separating them. The CDR3: CASNPYRADYNEQFF. In DNA, the CDR3 is TGTGCCAGCAACCCCTATCGGGCCGATTACAATGAGCAGTTCTTC.

This chain uses TRBV6-2 or TRBV6-3 with TRBJ2-7; TRBD1 aligns across 8 bases. Looked up from germline, CDR1 is MNHEY and CDR2 is SVGEGT. This CDR3 has 18 residues. J was trimmed by 2 bases and V by 0 bases; bases with no gene match: 12. The CDR3: CASSYSSMFQGATYEQYF. The CDR3 DNA reads as TGTGCCAGCAGTTACTCGTCAATGTTTCAGGGGGCTACCTACGAGCAGTACTTC.

A word on this clone: A read error may produce the germline difference seen at one junction end. This chain connects TRBV7-7 to TRBJ2-5; 11 nucleotides line up with TRBD1. The germline V gene has CDR1 SSHAT and CDR2 FNYEAQ (reference sequence). CDR3 length equals 15 residues. This CDR3 reads CASSFGQGAEETQYF. The CDR3 DNA sequence: TGTGCTAGCAGCTTCGGACAGGGGGCGGAGGAGACCCAGTACTTC. Supplemented by reference TRBV7-7 and TRBJ2-5, the full variable domain reads GAGVSQSPRYKVTKRGQDVTLRCDPISSHATLYWYQQALGQGPEFLTYFNYEAQPDKSGLPSDRFSAERPEGSISTLTIQRTEQRDSAMYRCASSFGQGAEETQYFGPGTRLLVL.

The chain couples TRBV7-9 to TRBJ2-2; D is perhaps TRBD1 (6 bases). The germline CDR1 and CDR2 sequences are SEHNR and FQNEAQ (reference sequence). CDR3 length equals 16 residues. Deletions cut 6 bases from V and 6 bases from J, with 20 bases between. In DNA, the CDR3 is TGTGCCAGCAGTCTCAGGGGAACCCGGTTTTCCGGGGAGCTGTTTTTT. Its translation is CASSLRGTRFSGELFF.

CDR3 sequence reads: CSVGQGGYGYTF. In DNA, the CDR3 is TGCAGCGTTGGCCAGGGCGGCTATGGCTACACCTTC. J is TRBJ1-2 and V is TRBV29-1; possible D gene TRBD1, 5 bases. CDR3 size: 12 residues. V lost 4 bases and J 4 bases, leaving 10 bases between the germline ends. The germline V gene encodes CDR1 SQVTM and CDR2 ANQGSEA.

V usage is TRBV9 and J usage is TRBJ1-5, with 7 bases fitting TRBD1. The germline gives CDR1 SGDLS, CDR2 YYNGEE. There are 14 residues in the CDR3. V lost 3 bases to trimming and J lost 3 bases; unmatched junction nucleotides: 3. The CDR3 sequence: CASSGGTVNQPQHF. In DNA form, the CDR3 reads TGTGCCAGCAGCGGGGGGACAGTCAATCAGCCCCAGCATTTT.

This clone was found once. The genes are TRBV7-2 and TRBJ2-5, with TRBD1 identical over 7 bases. J lost 7 bases, V lost 3 bases, and 5 bases had no gene match. Germline V lookup: CDR1 SGHTA, CDR2 FQGNSA. The length of the CDR3 is 13 residues. The CDR3 nucleotides are TGTGCCAGCAGCTTCGAGGGGGCGGGGACCCAGTACTTC. This sequence encodes CASSFEGAGTQYF.

This clone was found a few times. The chain is built from TRBV11-1 and TRBJ1-2, with D perhaps matching TRBD1 (5 bases). Germline V CDR1 and CDR2: SGHAT, FQDESV (reference sequence). V lost 5 bases, J lost 0 bases, and 10 bases lay in between. The CDR3 is 14 amino acids. Written as DNA, the CDR3 is TGTGCCAGCAGCCGGGGGGATCCTAACTATGGCTACACCTTC. It encodes CASSRGDPNYGYTF.

V is TRBV24-1 and J is TRBJ1-2; a weak D match, TRBD1 (5 bases). Germline CDR1 reads KGHDR; CDR2 reads SFDVKD. The V end was cut by 3 bases, the J end by 6 bases, with 19 bases between. This CDR3 comprises 16 residues. The CDR3 is CATSDPTGPVGDGYTF. The CDR3 bases are TGTGCCACCAGTGATCCCACGGGACCTGTAGGAGATGGCTACACCTTC.